Below, 12 T cell receptor beta chains from the same sample are listed, as sequenced in a study of T-cell reconstitution after alpha-beta-depleted transplantation in children. Unique molecular identifiers were built into the TCRbeta library. TCRdb independently ran MiXCR on the PCR reads; one entry per CDR3 protein. The table records about half a million distinct CDR3 sequences, roughly an eighth of them present only once. Material: PBMCs from the stem cell graft donor, obtained from the stem cell graft. The receptors here all came from a human donor who donated a stem cell graft to a child with combined immunodeficiency.

The V and J genes are TRBV7-8 and TRBJ2-3; 10 bases match TRBD2. Per germline, CDR1 SGHVS and CDR2 FQNEAQ. The J segment lost 2 bases and the V segment lost 4 bases, leaving 6 bases of the junction unmatched. This CDR3 region has 16 residues. The CDR3 nucleotides are TGTGCCAGCAGCTCCCAGACTAGCGGGCCCACAGATACGCAGTATTTT. This encodes CASSSQTSGPTDTQYF.

The table lists this clonotype with a few counts. The chain is built from TRBV4-3 and TRBJ1-2; the match to TRBD1 covers 9 bases. CDR3 length: 17 amino acids. V lost 1 base to trimming and J lost 4 bases; unmatched junction nucleotides: 10. Germline V gives CDR1 LGHNA, CDR2 YSLEER. CDR3 DNA: TGCGCCAGCAGCCAAGCGCCAATACAGGGGGCGGCCTATGGCTACACCTTC. Translated, it gives CASSQAPIQGAAYGYTF.

This clonotype was detected ten times or more. The V call is TRBV3-1, the J call TRBJ1-6, with unresolved D. V was cut by 8 bases and J by 10 bases, with 18 bases left in between. CDR1 is LGHDT and CDR2 is YNNKEL in the germline V gene (reference sequence). The CDR3 contains 14 residues. In DNA, the CDR3 is TGTGCCAGCCAACCCAGGAATGCAGCATCACCCCTCCACTTT. Its protein product is CASQPRNAASPLHF.

The table lists this clonotype with a few counts. The chain combines TRBV18 with TRBJ2-7; 11 bases fit TRBD1. Germline loops: CDR1 KGHSH, CDR2 LQKENI. The CDR3 has 17 residues. Losses at the gene ends were 3 bases for V and 1 base for J; bases not matched to a gene: 8. CDR3 bases: TGTGCCAGCTCACCCATCGCCGGGACAGGGGGTTCCTACGAGCAGTACTTC. It specifies CASSPIAGTGGSYEQYF.

This clonotype was seen at least ten times. The chain's CDR3 is CAISGPYNEQFF. In DNA form, the CDR3 reads TGTGCCATCAGTGGACCCTACAATGAGCAGTTCTTC. The gene calls are TRBV10-3 and TRBJ2-1; D not certain. The CDR3 is made up of 12 amino acids. Per germline, CDR1 ENHRY and CDR2 SYGVKD. The ends were cut back, 4 bases at V and 2 bases at J, with 3 bases in the middle.

This rearrangement joins TRBV11-2 to TRBJ2-2, with TRBD2 identical over 10 bases. The CDR3 contains 17 residues. Germline CDR1 reads SGHAT; CDR2 reads FQNNGV. Unmatched junction bases numbered 7, after V lost 5 bases and J lost 1 base. CDR3 DNA sequence: TGTGCCAGCAGCCCGAGCGGGGGGGTAGGGAACACCGGGGAGCTGTTTTTT. Protein sequence: CASSPSGGVGNTGELFF.

This clonotype was counted between two and nine times. V gene TRBV12-3 or TRBV12-4 combines with J gene TRBJ1-2; no firm D call. CDR3 length equals 13 residues. The ends were cut back, 0 bases at V and 7 bases at J, with 9 bases in the middle. As DNA, the CDR3 is TGTGCCAGCAGTTTAGCCGAGGTGTGTGGCTACACCTTC. Amino acid sequence: CASSLAEVCGYTF.

To note about this clonotype: This may arise from a read error, as a much more abundant clone is one base away. V and J are TRBV5-1 and TRBJ2-7; D is perhaps TRBD2 (5 bases). The CDR3 has 14 residues. The V end was cut by 1 base, the J end by 2 bases, with 10 bases between. Germline V gene sequence: CDR1 SGHRS, CDR2 YFSETQ. The CDR3, as DNA: TGCGCCAGCAGCTTGTCGGAGGCCACCTACGAGCAGTACTTC. This gives the protein CASSLSEATYEQYF.

The chain combines TRBV6-5 with TRBJ1-1, with no clear D. The V end was cut by 2 bases, the J end by 0 bases, with 7 bases between. The CDR3 spans 14 residues. Germline V gene sequence: CDR1 MNHEY, CDR2 SVGAGI. The CDR3 DNA reads TGTGCCAGCAGTTACGGACGTGTGAACACTGAAGCTTTCTTT. Amino acids: CASSYGRVNTEAFF.

This clonotype has a count of ten or more. The CDR3 loop reads CASSWIPGLPSNEQFF. CDR3 nucleotide sequence: TGTGCCAGCAGTTGGATTCCGGGACTACCTTCCAATGAGCAGTTCTTC. The chain links TRBV12-3 or TRBV12-4 to TRBJ2-1; 7 bases map to TRBD2. V shed 4 bases, J shed 6 bases, and the junction held 12 bases outside the gene matches. This CDR3 comprises 16 residues.

The rearrangement links TRBV20-1 to TRBJ2-3, with D unresolved. Trimming pared 1 base from V and 0 bases from J, leaving 8 bases between. CDR3 length: 14 amino acids. The germline V gene has CDR1 DFQATT and CDR2 SNEGSKA (reference sequence). The CDR3 loop is CSARVYGSTDTQYF. For the CDR3, the DNA is TGCAGTGCTAGAGTGTACGGAAGCACAGATACGCAGTATTTT.

The chain uses TRBV9 and TRBJ2-7, with 8 bases matching TRBD2. The CDR3 runs to 15 residues. The J segment lost 3 bases and the V segment lost 3 bases, leaving 8 bases of the junction unmatched. Germline V gives CDR1 SGDLS, CDR2 YYNGEE. CDR3 residues: CASSAGGGTSYEQYF. The DNA for the CDR3 is TGTGCCAGCAGCGCCGGGGGCGGGACTAGCTACGAGCAGTACTTC.